One T cell receptor beta chain is described in this entry. Genomic DNA of each subset was evenly split across several immunoSEQ plates. Here immunoSEQ multiplex PCR was the method, and the copy in TCRdb shows in-frame clones only, minus some. The sample lists 2,100,000 or so clones, approximately 94% occurring once. The data stem from a study of shared clonotypes between healthy human individuals. Study summary: Participating donors consisted of a couple of women and a few men aged 18 to 49.

All the donors were Caucasian adults who lived in Nashville, Tennessee. The length of the CDR3 is 14 residues. Trimming took 6 bases from V and 0 from J; bases not matched to a gene: 4. Germline CDR1 reads MDHEN; CDR2 reads SYDVKM. This sequence originates from a man younger than 35 in good health. This chain links TRBV28 with TRBJ2-7, with TRBD2 matching over 8 bases. Material: naive CD4+ T cells sorted from blood. Subset: CD45RA+ positively selected. CDR3 nucleotides: TGTGCCAGCAGGAGAGCGGGGGTCTCCTACGAGCAGTACTTC. Amino acids: CASRRAGVSYEQYF.